This TCR beta chain originates from a study of naive and memory T cell subsets. The CDR3 length is 15 residues. Germline V gene lookup returns CDR1 SSHAT and CDR2 FNYEAQ (reference sequence). Germline trimming cut 5 bases from V and 5 bases from J; bases unmatched to any gene: 6. Alpha and beta constant region primers primed reverse transcription for blood and skin samples. Amplification of ligated cDNA took four PCR rounds with SP2 and nested alpha and beta constant primers. TCRdb processed the 5' RACE reads anew with MiXCR; each CDR3 protein has one entry. The repertoire consists of about 21,000 distinct CDR3 sequences, with 4.2% occurring once and the leading ten covering 7.8%. Adult healthy volunteers gave 2.5 ml peripheral blood for whole-blood RNA. The library had UMIs added by 3' ligation of an oligonucleotide to TCR cDNA. This clonotype was observed at least ten times.

The V call is TRBV7-7, the J call TRBJ2-5, with 12 positions matching TRBD1. This sequence was found in a male donor in good health. Here the CDR3 reads CASSLGTGGRETQYF. In DNA form, the CDR3 reads TGTGCCAGCAGCCTCGGGACAGGGGGCAGGGAGACCCAGTACTTC.